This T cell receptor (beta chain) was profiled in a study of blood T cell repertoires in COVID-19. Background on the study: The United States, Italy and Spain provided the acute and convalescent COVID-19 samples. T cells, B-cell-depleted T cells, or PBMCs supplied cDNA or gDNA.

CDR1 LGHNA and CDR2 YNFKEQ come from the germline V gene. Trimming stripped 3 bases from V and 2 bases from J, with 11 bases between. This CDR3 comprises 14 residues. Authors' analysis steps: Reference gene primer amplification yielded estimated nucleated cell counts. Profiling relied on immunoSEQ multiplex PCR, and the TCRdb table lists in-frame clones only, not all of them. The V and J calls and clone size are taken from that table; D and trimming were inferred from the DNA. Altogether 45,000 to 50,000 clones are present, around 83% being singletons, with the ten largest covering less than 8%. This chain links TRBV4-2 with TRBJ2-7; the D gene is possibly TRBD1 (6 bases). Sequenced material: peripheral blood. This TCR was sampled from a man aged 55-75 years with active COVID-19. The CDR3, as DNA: TGTGCCAGCAGCCAGGGACAACAAGCCTACGAGCAGTACTTC. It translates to CASSQGQQAYEQYF.